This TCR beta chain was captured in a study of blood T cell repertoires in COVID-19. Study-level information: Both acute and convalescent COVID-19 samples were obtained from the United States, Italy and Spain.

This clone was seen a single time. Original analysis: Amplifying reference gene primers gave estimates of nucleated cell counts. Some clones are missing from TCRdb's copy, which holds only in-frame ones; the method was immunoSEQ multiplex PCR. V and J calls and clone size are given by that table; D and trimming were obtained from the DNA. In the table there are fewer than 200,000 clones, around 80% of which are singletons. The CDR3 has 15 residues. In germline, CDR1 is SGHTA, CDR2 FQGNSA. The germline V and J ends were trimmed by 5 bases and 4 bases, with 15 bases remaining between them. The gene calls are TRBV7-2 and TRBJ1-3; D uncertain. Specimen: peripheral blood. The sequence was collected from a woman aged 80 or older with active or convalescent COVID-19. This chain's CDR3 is CASSIGGASGNTIYF. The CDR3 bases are TGTGCCAGCAGCATTGGAGGAGCCAGCGGAAACACCATATATTTT.